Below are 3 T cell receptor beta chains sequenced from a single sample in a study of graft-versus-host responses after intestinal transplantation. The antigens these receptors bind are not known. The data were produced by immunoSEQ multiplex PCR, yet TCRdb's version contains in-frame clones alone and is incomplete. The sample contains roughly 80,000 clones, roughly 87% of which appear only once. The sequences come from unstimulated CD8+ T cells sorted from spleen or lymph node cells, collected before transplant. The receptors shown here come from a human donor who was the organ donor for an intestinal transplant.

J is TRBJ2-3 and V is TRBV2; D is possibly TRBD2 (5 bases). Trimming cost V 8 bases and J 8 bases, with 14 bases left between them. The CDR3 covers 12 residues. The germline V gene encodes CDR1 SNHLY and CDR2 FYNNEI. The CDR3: CASPASGITQYF. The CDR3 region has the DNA TGTGCCAGCCCAGCTTCGGGGATTACGCAGTATTTT.

CDR3: CASSYIAGGWNEQFF. The CDR3 DNA sequence: TGTGCCAGCAGTTACATAGCGGGGGGCTGGAATGAGCAGTTCTTC. This chain links TRBV6-5 with TRBJ2-1; 10 bases align to TRBD2. V lost 2 bases, J lost 7 bases, and 5 bases stayed unmatched. The CDR3 runs to 15 residues. CDR1 MNHEY and CDR2 SVGAGI come from the germline V gene.

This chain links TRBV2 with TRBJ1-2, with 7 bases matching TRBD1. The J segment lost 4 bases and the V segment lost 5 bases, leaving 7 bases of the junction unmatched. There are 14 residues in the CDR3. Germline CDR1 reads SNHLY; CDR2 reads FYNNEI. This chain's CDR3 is CASSYAGGGYGYTF. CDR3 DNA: TGTGCCAGCAGTTATGCAGGGGGAGGCTATGGCTACACCTTC.